The sequence of this T cell receptor (beta chain) was determined in a study of neurological immune-mediated disorders. This clonotype appeared many times. Its antigen is currently unknown. The study, taken as a whole, reports: The absence of shared CDR3 amino acid sequences among expanded clones across subjects suggests private repertoires in all groups.

Germline CDR1 is SGHRS and CDR2 is YFSETQ. V was pared by 2 bases and J by 8 bases, with 10 bases of the junction left unmatched. The CDR3 is 15 amino acids. Unsorted libraries were derived from 2 million PBMCs stored at -80 C. Each TCR transcript was tagged with a 10-nucleotide random UMI during 5'RACE. Each CDR3 protein gets one entry after TCRdb re-called the 5' RACE reads with MiXCR. The sample records fewer than 30,000 distinct CDR3 sequences, around an eighth being singletons. Sequencing used PBMCs. V gene TRBV5-1 combines with J gene TRBJ2-1, with 7 bases identical to TRBD2. The receptor was isolated from a woman in her forties with HTLV-1-associated myelopathy (HAM/TSP). Here the CDR3 DNA reads TGCGCCAGCAGCTTCGGGACTACGGTTAACGATGAGCAGTTCTTC. It specifies CASSFGTTVNDEQFF.